These 7 T cell receptor beta chains share one sample of origin, sequenced in a study of T cell repertoires in cytomegalovirus infection. Antigen specificity for these receptors is unknown. One entry per CDR3 protein results from TCRdb running MiXCR on the reads. The sample gives approximately 100,000 distinct CDR3 sequences, 42% of which show up once; about 76% is in the top ten. Sequencing used CD8+ T cells from cultured PBMCs, obtained from culture after CMV antigen stimulation. These TCRs come from a human donor in good health (CMV status not recorded). Some clones in this sample may be carry-over from other donors' samples.

The V and J genes are TRBV4-2 and TRBJ1-5; D may be TRBD1 (5 bases). V was trimmed by 0 bases and J by 1 base, leaving 10 bases between them. CDR1 and CDR2 (germline): LGHNA, YNFKEQ. The CDR3 is 16 residues long. DNA for the CDR3: TGTGCCAGCAGCCAAGACCTGGGGGGGAGCAATCAGCCCCAGCATTTT. As protein: CASSQDLGGSNQPQHF.

The chain combines TRBV19 with TRBJ2-2; D ambiguous. This CDR3 has 14 residues. V dropped 3 bases and J dropped 1 base, with 6 bases sitting between them. Germline lookup yields CDR1 LNHDA and CDR2 SQIVND (reference sequence). The CDR3 DNA follows: TGTGCCAGTAGTATGGCAGAGAACACCGGGGAGCTGTTTTTT. Translating it yields CASSMAENTGELFF. The full variable domain, its missing parts supplied by reference TRBV19 and TRBJ2-2, is DGGITQSPKYLFRKEGQNVTLSCEQNLNHDAMYWYRQDPGQGLRLIYYSQIVNDFQKGDIAEGYSVSREKKESFPLTVTSAQKNPTAFYLCASSMAENTGELFFGEGSRLTVL.

This clonotype was observed a handful of times. The chain employs TRBV29-1 and TRBJ2-2; D gene uncertain. The germline CDR1 and CDR2 sequences are SQVTM and ANQGSEA. The CDR3 consists of 13 residues. The ends were cut back, 4 bases at V and 1 base at J, with 7 bases in the middle. The CDR3 loop reads CSVVNRNTGELFF. DNA of the CDR3: TGCAGCGTTGTCAATCGGAACACCGGGGAGCTGTTTTTT.

The chain uses TRBV19 and TRBJ2-7; D is tentatively TRBD1 or TRBD2 (5 bases each). Germline CDR1 reads LNHDA; CDR2 reads SQIVND (reference sequence). This CDR3 has 15 residues. V lost 3 bases and J 0 bases, leaving 12 bases between the germline ends. The CDR3: CASSIGDGASYEQYF. The CDR3 nucleotides read TGTGCCAGTAGTATCGGGGACGGGGCCTCCTACGAGCAGTACTTC.

This CDR3 reads CATSRVGQVASGNIQYF. The CDR3 DNA follows: TGTGCCACCAGCAGAGTCGGACAAGTAGCCTCGGGAAACATTCAGTACTTC. V gene TRBV15 combines with J gene TRBJ2-4; TRBD1 is a possible D gene (5 bases). This CDR3 region has 17 residues. Germline lookup yields CDR1 LNHNV and CDR2 YYDKDF (reference sequence). The ends were cut back, 1 base at V and 6 bases at J, with 19 bases in the middle.

This clonotype was seen more than once but under ten times. The V gene is TRBV6-5, the J gene TRBJ2-7, with 7 bases aligning to TRBD1. CDR1 and CDR2 from the germline V gene are MNHEY and SVGAGI. Trimming took 2 bases from V and 6 from J; bases not matched to a gene: 16. This CDR3 comprises 17 residues. The CDR3 DNA follows: TGTGCCAGCAGTTACACGGGACAGAACACACCCTTAGGCGAGCAGTACTTC. It is translated as CASSYTGQNTPLGEQYF.

This clonotype was detected only a few times. V and J are TRBV5-4 and TRBJ2-3; 11 bases align to TRBD2. The germline V gene encodes CDR1 SGHNT and CDR2 YYREEE (reference sequence). With V trimmed by 2 bases and J by 0 bases, 11 bases remained unmatched. The CDR3 contains 19 residues. The CDR3 loop reads CASSFLGTSGLKSTDTQYF. For the CDR3, the DNA is TGTGCCAGCAGCTTTTTAGGGACTAGCGGCTTAAAAAGCACAGATACGCAGTATTTT. Looking up the rest from reference TRBV5-4 and TRBJ2-3 gives the full variable domain: ETGVTQSPTHLIKTRGQQVTLRCSSQSGHNTVSWYQQALGQGPQFIFQYYREEENGRGNFPPRFSGLQFPNYSSELNVNALELDDSALYLCASSFLGTSGLKSTDTQYFGPGTRLTVL.